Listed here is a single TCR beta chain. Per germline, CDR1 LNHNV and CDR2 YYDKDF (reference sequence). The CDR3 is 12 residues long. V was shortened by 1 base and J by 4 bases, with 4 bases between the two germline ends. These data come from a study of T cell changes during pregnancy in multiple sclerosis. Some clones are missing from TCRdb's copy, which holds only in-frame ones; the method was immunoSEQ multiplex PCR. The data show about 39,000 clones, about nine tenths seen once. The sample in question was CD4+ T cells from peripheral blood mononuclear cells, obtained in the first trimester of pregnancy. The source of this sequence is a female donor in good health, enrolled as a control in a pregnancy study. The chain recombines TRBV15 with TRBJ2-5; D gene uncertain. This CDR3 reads CATSRALETQYF. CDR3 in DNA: TGTGCCACCAGCAGAGCTCTAGAGACCCAGTACTTC.